Listed here is a single T cell receptor beta chain. Other DNA sequences of this sample code for an identical CDR3. These data come from a study of blood T cell repertoires in COVID-19. About the research overall: Donors in the United States, Italy and Spain gave samples during acute or convalescent COVID-19. In each case, the material was cDNA or gDNA derived from T cells, B-cell-depleted T cells, or PBMCs.

As handled by the study authors: Amplifying reference gene primers gave estimates of nucleated cell counts. Some clones are missing from TCRdb's copy, which holds only in-frame ones; the method was immunoSEQ multiplex PCR. V, J and clone size were drawn from that table, and D and trimming were deduced from the DNA. Of around 150,000 clones in the sample, around nine tenths were seen once. The germline V and J ends were trimmed by 0 bases and 0 bases, with 5 bases remaining between them. This CDR3 spans 14 amino acids. Germline-derived CDR1 and CDR2 are SGDLS and YYNGEE. The material sequenced was peripheral blood. This receptor was taken from a human donor in a cohort sampled during active COVID-19. This chain uses TRBV9 with TRBJ2-3; D not certain. This chain's CDR3 is CASSVASSTDTQYF. Here the CDR3 DNA reads TGTGCCAGCAGCGTAGCCTCTAGCACAGATACGCAGTATTTT.